This T cell receptor beta chain was documented in a study of cytomegalovirus exposure and HLA in healthy donors. Germline-derived CDR1 and CDR2 are MNHEY and SVGAGI. This CDR3 spans 11 amino acids. V dropped 6 bases and J dropped 3 bases, with 5 bases sitting between them. Researchers ran the PCR with 60 Vbeta and 13 Jbeta primers. Some clones are missing from TCRdb's copy, which holds only in-frame ones; the method was immunoSEQ multiplex PCR. The sample has 110,000 or so clones, nearly 15% seen once. Material for sequencing was PBMCs. This sequence originates from a female donor in good health and CMV-seronegative. The rearrangement uses TRBV6-5 and TRBJ1-1; the D is unclear. DNA for the CDR3: TGTGCCAGCAGGCAGGACACTGAAGCTTTCTTT. Translating gives CASRQDTEAFF.